This T cell receptor beta chain emerged from a study of PD-1 blockade in mismatch repair-deficient tumors. Study in general: Patients had about 13 mismatch repair-deficient cancer types and were previously treated and progressing.

This clone has just one count. No antigen is known for it. Here immunoSEQ multiplex PCR was the method, and the copy in TCRdb shows in-frame clones only, minus some. The sample contains 75,000 to 85,000 clones, roughly 80% of which appear only once. The CDR3 is 15 amino acids. Germline V gene lookup returns CDR1 SGHTS and CDR2 YDEGEE. V dropped 4 bases and J dropped 5; count of bases not matched to a gene: 8. The study's findings and limits: After pembrolizumab, tumor-resident clones rose rapidly, then generally contracted before radiologic responses.

All patients were mismatch repair deficient, assessed by either PCR or immunohistochemistry. The TCR-sequenced patients were a few responders to pembrolizumab. This sample comprised peripheral blood, obtained 12 weeks after starting pembrolizumab. The source of this sequence is an adult with mismatch repair-deficient cancer. V gene TRBV5-8 combines with J gene TRBJ1-5, with 8 nucleotides matching TRBD1. Here the CDR3 reads CASSSPTGAYQPQHF. The CDR3 DNA reads as TGTGCCAGCAGCAGCCCGACAGGGGCATATCAGCCCCAGCATTTT.